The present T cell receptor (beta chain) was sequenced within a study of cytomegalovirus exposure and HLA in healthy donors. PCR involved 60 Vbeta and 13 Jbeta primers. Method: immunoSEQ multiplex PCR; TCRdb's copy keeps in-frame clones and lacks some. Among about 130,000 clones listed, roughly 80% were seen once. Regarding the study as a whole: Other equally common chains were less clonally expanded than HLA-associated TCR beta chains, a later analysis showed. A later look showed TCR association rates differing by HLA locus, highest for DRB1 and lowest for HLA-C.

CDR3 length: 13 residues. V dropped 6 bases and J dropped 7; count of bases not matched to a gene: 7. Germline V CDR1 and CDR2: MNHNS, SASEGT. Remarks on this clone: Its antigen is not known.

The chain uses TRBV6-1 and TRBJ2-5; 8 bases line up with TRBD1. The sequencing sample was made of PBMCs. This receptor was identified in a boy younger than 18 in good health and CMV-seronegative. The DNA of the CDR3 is TGTGCCAGCAGGGACAGGGTGATCGGGACCCAGTACTTC. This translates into CASRDRVIGTQYF.